The clone carrying this T cell receptor (beta chain) was counted only a few times. This specimen belongs to a study of T cells in Graves' hyperthyroidism and ophthalmopathy. Template material for amplifying TCR beta CDR3 regions consisted of RNA transcripts. Researchers ran a first-round RT-PCR on the TCR CDR3 using the HTBI primer set. MiXCR, run by TCRdb on the multiplex PCR reads, gives a single entry per CDR3 protein. This sample has roughly 380,000 distinct CDR3 sequences, with about 15% found just once. The TCR sequence derives from a woman in her fifties or sixties with Graves' hyperthyroidism. The sequenced material came from blood.

The chain's CDR3 is CASSQDRGGMVEAFF. The CDR3 DNA follows: TGCGCCAGCAGCCAGGACAGGGGGGGGATGGTTGAAGCTTTCTTT. The chain uses TRBV4-1 and TRBJ1-1, with 10 bases identical to TRBD1. V lost 3 bases and J lost 7; bases outside the gene matches: 8. CDR3 length: 15 amino acids. CDR1 and CDR2 (germline): MGHRA, YSYEKL.